These 8 T cell receptor gamma chains were all obtained from the same sample, sequenced in a study of gamma-delta T cells after stem cell transplantation. TCRdb re-called the RT-PCR reads via CATT. The sample includes over 1,500 gamma-chain clones, approximately 2% of them seen just once. Sequenced sample: gamma-delta T cells. The receptors derive from a human donor. It is not recorded whose cells these are; they may come from a transplant donor.

This clone was counted only a few times. The protein TCRdb lists belongs to a much larger clone and differs from this DNA's translation at residue 3, which points to a read error; the protein shown is made from the DNA. CDR3 bases: TGTGCCGCCTGGGATGACGCAAGTAGTGATTGGATCAAGACGTTT. Its protein product is CAAWDDASSDWIKTF. The J gene is TRGJP2, the V gene TRGV4. Germline V gene sequence: CDR1 EGSTGY, CDR2 YDSYTSSV. This CDR3 has 15 amino acids.

This clone is medium-sized by share. J is TRGJ1 or TRGJ2 and V is TRGV9. The germline V gene has CDR1 GITISATS and CDR2 ISYDGTV (reference sequence). Trimming removed 0 bases from V and 3 bases from J; junction bases left unmatched: 2. This CDR3 has 13 amino acids. In DNA, the CDR3 is TGTGCCTTGTGGGAGGTGCCTTATTATAAGAAACTCTTT. Translation: CALWEVPYYKKLF.

There are a few counts of this clone. Only one base separates this from a far larger clonotype, so it likely reflects a read error. The chain has TRGV9 and TRGJP. V dropped 3 bases and J dropped 3; count of bases not matched to a gene: 8. Looked up from germline, CDR1 is GITISATS and CDR2 is ISYDGTV (reference sequence). CDR3 length: 18 amino acids. CDR3 in DNA: TGTGCCTTGTGGGAGATTCCTTTGCAAGAGTTGGGCAAAAAAATCAAGGTATTT. It codes for CALWEIPLQELGKKIKVF.

This clone has only a few counts. The translation of this DNA and the TCRdb protein of a much larger clone differ at residue 10, probably owing to a read error; the protein shown here is translated from the DNA. J is TRGJP and V is TRGV9. The germline gives CDR1 GITISATS, CDR2 ISYDGTV (reference sequence). This CDR3 region has 16 residues. The CDR3 loop is CALWEPFELDKKIKVF. The DNA of the CDR3 is TGTGCCTTGTGGGAACCCTTCGAGTTGGACAAAAAAATCAAGGTATTT.

By its share, this clone is medium-sized. A read error is likely here: a far larger clone is one base away. Other DNA sequences of this sample code for an identical CDR3. The chain links TRGV3 to TRGJ1 or TRGJ2. Germline loops: CDR1 VTNTFY, CDR2 YDVSTARD (reference sequence). The trim removed 0 bases at V and 3 bases at J, leaving 2 bases unmatched. The CDR3 has 13 amino acids. CDR3 in DNA: TGTGCCACCTGGGACAGGCTTTATTATAAGAAACTCTTT. This encodes CATWDRLYYKKLF.

This clone occurred a few times. This chain's CDR3 is CALWEVLLELGKKIKVF. The CDR3 nucleotides are TGTGCCTTGTGGGAGGTGCTGTTGGAGTTGGGCAAAAAAATCAAGGTATTT. The J gene is TRGJP, the V gene TRGV9. With 0 bases clipped from V and 7 bases from J, the junction kept 6 bases outside the gene matches. The CDR3 spans 17 residues. In germline, CDR1 is GITISATS, CDR2 ISYDGTV (reference sequence).

This clone is labeled large. The chain uses TRGV9 and TRGJP. This CDR3 spans 16 amino acids. The germline gives CDR1 GITISATS, CDR2 ISYDGTV (reference sequence). With V trimmed by 2 bases and J by 7 bases, 5 bases remained unmatched. Here the CDR3 DNA reads TGTGCCTTGTGGGAGGACGGGGAGTTGGGCAAAAAAATCAAGGTATTT. It encodes CALWEDGELGKKIKVF.

This clone was seen only a few times. Relative to the germline gene, one junction end is altered; a read error may explain this. CDR3 DNA: TGCGCCACCTGGGCTTATTATAAGAAACTCTTT. Residues: CATWAYYKKLF. V and J are TRGV8 and TRGJ1 or TRGJ2. CDR3 length equals 11 residues. Per the germline V gene, CDR1 is VENAVY and CDR2 is YDSYNSRV.